Shown below are 21 T cell receptor beta chains from a single sample sequenced in a study of Graves' ophthalmopathy and Graves' hyperthyroidism. Beta-chain TCR CDR3 regions were amplified from RNA transcripts. The library came from an HTBI-primed first-round RT-PCR and a second-round multiplex PCR. TCRdb reprocessed the multiplex PCR reads via MiXCR and lists one record per CDR3 protein. This sample carries roughly 600,000 distinct CDR3 sequences, 39% of them seen once, and the ten largest clones take around 4%. The sequenced material came from peripheral blood or thyroid tissue (not recorded which). Every receptor here comes from an adult man with Graves' hyperthyroidism.

This clonotype was seen only a few times. The chain uses TRBV6-5 and TRBJ2-3, with D perhaps TRBD2 (6 bases). The CDR3 has 13 residues. V dropped 8 bases and J dropped 2 bases, with 11 bases sitting between them. Per germline, CDR1 MNHEY and CDR2 SVGAGI. As DNA, the CDR3 is TGTGCCAGCGGGGCGGGGATCACAGATACGCAGTATTTT. Protein product: CASGAGITDTQYF.

This clonotype appeared many times. CDR3 coding DNA: TGTGCCAGCAGTCGAAGCCCGACACCCCTCCACTTT. The encoded protein is CASSRSPTPLHF. V gene TRBV6-9 combines with J gene TRBJ1-6; D is undetermined. The CDR3 sequence is 12 residues long. Trimming removed 5 bases from V and 11 bases from J, with 10 bases in between. Germline lookup yields CDR1 MNHGY and CDR2 SVAAGI.

Ten or more counts support this clonotype. The chain joins TRBV6-5 to TRBJ1-5; maybe TRBD1 (6 bases). V was cut by 0 bases and J by 0 bases, with 18 bases left in between. Germline-derived CDR1 and CDR2 are MNHEY and SVGAGI. This CDR3 is built from 19 residues. The CDR3 is CASSYSNRGRTLSNQPQHF. As DNA, the CDR3 is TGTGCCAGCAGTTACTCGAACCGGGGGCGAACCCTTAGCAATCAGCCCCAGCATTTT.

In its sample, this clonotype was seen a few times. V and J are TRBV6-6 and TRBJ1-1; 9 positions agree with TRBD1. The J segment lost 6 bases and the V segment lost 2 bases, leaving 7 bases of the junction unmatched. The germline V gene encodes CDR1 MNHNY and CDR2 SVGAGI (reference sequence). The CDR3 is 15 residues long. CDR3: CASSYLGQGFAEAFF. DNA for the CDR3: TGTGCCAGCAGTTACCTAGGACAGGGGTTCGCTGAAGCTTTCTTT.

The sample holds many counts of this clonotype. The chain joins TRBV20-1 to TRBJ1-2, with a tentative D call TRBD1 (6 bases). The V gene's germline CDR1 is DFQATT and CDR2 SNEGSKA (reference sequence). The CDR3 loop spans 15 amino acids. V shed 0 bases and J shed 6 bases, with 17 bases lying between them. The CDR3 DNA reads as TGCAGTGCTAGAGACCAATCCCGGGACACGGATGGCTACACCTTC. Translated: CSARDQSRDTDGYTF.

This clonotype came up a few times. V gene TRBV4-1 combines with J gene TRBJ2-7, with 8 bases that match TRBD1. The CDR3 is made up of 18 amino acids. CDR1 MGHRA and CDR2 YSYEKL come from the germline V gene. V dropped 4 bases and J dropped 1; count of bases not matched to a gene: 15. CDR3 DNA: TGCGCCAGCAGCCCGAGCTTTATGGGACAGGAAGCGTCCTACGAGCAGTACTTC. This translates into CASSPSFMGQEASYEQYF.

Remarks on this clonotype: An end of the junction does not agree with germline; a read error may underlie this. The J gene is TRBJ1-1, the V gene TRBV19; no reliable D call. This CDR3 has 13 amino acids. CDR1 and CDR2 (germline): LNHDA, SQIVND (reference sequence). In nucleotides, the CDR3 is TGTACCAGTAGTCAAAACGGAGGAAGAGAAGCTTTCTTT. This sequence encodes CTSSQNGGREAFF. Drawing the rest from reference TRBV19 and TRBJ1-1, the complete variable domain is DGGITQSPKYLFRKEGQNVTLSCEQNLNHDAMYWYRQDPGQGLRLIYYSQIVNDFQKGDIAEGYSVSREKKESFPLTVTSAQKNPTAFYLCTSSQNGGREAFFGQGTRLTVV.

This clonotype has a count of ten or more. V is TRBV24-1 and J is TRBJ2-7; a possible D gene is TRBD1 (6 bases). Between the trimmed V and J ends, which lost 3 bases and 1 base, there was a span of 9 bases. From germline, CDR1 is KGHDR and CDR2 SFDVKD. The CDR3 totals 14 residues. The CDR3 DNA reads as TGTGCCACCAGTGATAGGGGGAAATCCTACGAGCAGTACTTC. Amino acid sequence: CATSDRGKSYEQYF.

The chain links TRBV2 to TRBJ2-7, with 13 bases aligning to TRBD2. V lost 6 bases to trimming and J lost 9 bases; unmatched junction nucleotides: 11. CDR1 and CDR2 from the germline V gene are SNHLY and FYNNEI. This CDR3 comprises 15 residues. DNA for the CDR3: TGTGCCAGCAGCTTAGGGACTAGCGGGATGGTGGTGCAGTACTTC. Residues: CASSLGTSGMVVQYF.

This clonotype was found a few times. The chain uses TRBV7-2 and TRBJ1-4; tentatively, D is TRBD1 (5 bases). V was trimmed by 3 bases and J by 2 bases, leaving 13 bases between them. The CDR3 runs 16 residues. Germline V gene sequence: CDR1 SGHTA, CDR2 FQGNSA. DNA of the CDR3: TGTGCCAGCAGCTTGTTCAGGGAGAGCACTAATGAAAAACTGTTTTTT. This sequence encodes CASSLFRESTNEKLFF.

This clonotype was counted ten times or more. The chain's CDR3 is CAITPRQGNTGELFF. CDR3 coding DNA: TGTGCCATCACCCCTCGACAGGGGAACACCGGGGAGCTGTTTTTT. The chain uses TRBV10-3 and TRBJ2-2; 7 nucleotides line up with TRBD1. Germline lookup yields CDR1 ENHRY and CDR2 SYGVKD. J gave up 1 base and V 7 bases, and 6 bases lay outside the gene matches. The CDR3 extends over 15 amino acids.

The rearrangement links TRBV7-9 to TRBJ2-5; D might be TRBD1 or TRBD2, each matching 5 bases. The CDR3 has 15 amino acids. Trimming took 5 bases from V and 2 from J, leaving 15 bases between them. Germline CDR1 SEHNR, CDR2 FQNEAQ (reference sequence). CDR3 in amino acids: CASSPLGDGQETQYF. In DNA, the CDR3 is TGTGCCAGCAGCCCCTTGGGGGACGGTCAAGAGACCCAGTACTTC. The complete variable domain, with remaining parts taken from reference TRBV7-9 and TRBJ2-5, reads DTGVSQNPRHKITKRGQNVTFRCDPISEHNRLYWYRQTLGQGPEFLTYFQNEAQLEKSRLLSDRFSAERPKGSFSTLEIQRTEQGDSAMYLCASSPLGDGQETQYFGPGTRLLVL.

The table lists this clonotype with many counts. The chain has TRBV11-2 and TRBJ2-2; D might be TRBD1 (5 bases). This CDR3 is built from 14 residues. Trimming stripped 5 bases from V and 2 bases from J, with 9 bases between. Germline CDR1 reads SGHAT; CDR2 reads FQNNGV. This CDR3 reads CASSRTRNTGELFF. CDR3 DNA sequence: TGTGCCAGCAGCCGGACAAGAAACACCGGGGAGCTGTTTTTT.

This chain joins TRBV2 and TRBJ1-2; TRBD1 matches 9 bases. Germline V gene lookup returns CDR1 SNHLY and CDR2 FYNNEI. Trimming took 3 bases from V and 8 from J; bases not matched to a gene: 4. This CDR3 has 13 amino acids. CDR3 in DNA: TGTGCCAGCAGTGAGGACAGGGGTGGAGGCTACACCTTC. This encodes CASSEDRGGGYTF.

This clonotype was recorded many times. This chain joins TRBV7-9 and TRBJ1-2; the D gene is possibly TRBD1 (5 bases). The CDR3 covers 12 residues. Germline CDR1 SEHNR, CDR2 FQNEAQ (reference sequence). The V gene lost 6 bases and the J gene lost 7 bases, with 12 bases spanning the gap. The CDR3: CASSLGGGGYTF. The DNA of the CDR3 is TGTGCCAGCAGTTTGGGCGGGGGTGGCTACACCTTC. The complete variable domain, with remaining parts taken from reference TRBV7-9 and TRBJ1-2, reads DTGVSQNPRHKITKRGQNVTFRCDPISEHNRLYWYRQTLGQGPEFLTYFQNEAQLEKSRLLSDRFSAERPKGSFSTLEIQRTEQGDSAMYLCASSLGGGGYTFGSGTRLTVV.

This chain links TRBV10-1 with TRBJ2-7, with D tentatively TRBD1 (6 bases). The CDR3 spans 13 residues. Trimming pared 2 bases from V and 2 bases from J, leaving 7 bases between. Looked up from germline, CDR1 is WNHNN and CDR2 is SYGVQD (reference sequence). CDR3 region: CASSEQGPYEQYF. In nucleotides, the CDR3 is TGCGCCAGCAGTGAGCAGGGGCCCTACGAGCAGTACTTC.

The sample holds many counts of this clonotype. CDR3 loop: CASSQDGRVGQPQHF. CDR3 DNA sequence: TGTGCCAGCAGCCAAGACGGCAGGGTAGGTCAGCCCCAGCATTTT. J is TRBJ1-5 and V is TRBV3-1, with D perhaps matching TRBD1 (5 bases). CDR1 is LGHDT and CDR2 is YNNKEL in the germline V gene (reference sequence). The CDR3 consists of 15 residues. The V and J ends lost 0 bases and 6 bases respectively, with 12 bases between them. The variable domain in full, completed from reference TRBV3-1 and TRBJ1-5, reads DTAVSQTPKYLVTQMGNDKSIKCEQNLGHDTMYWYKQDSKKFLKIMFSYNNKELIINETVPNRFSPKSPDKAHLNLHINSLELGDSAVYFCASSQDGRVGQPQHFGDGTRLSIL.

This clonotype was detected ten times or more. V usage is TRBV12-3 or TRBV12-4 and J usage is TRBJ1-6; a possible D gene is TRBD1 (6 bases). There are 16 residues in the CDR3. V lost 3 bases to trimming and J lost 6 bases, with 15 bases between them. The CDR3 DNA follows: TGTGCCAGCAGTTTTGGGGGCAGAAGCATTAATTCACCCCTCCACTTT. Translated, it gives CASSFGGRSINSPLHF.

This clonotype showed up many times. The gene calls are TRBV5-6 and TRBJ2-7; D call uncertain. This CDR3 region has 14 residues. Trimming stripped 1 base from V and 2 bases from J, with 10 bases between. CDR1 is SGHDT and CDR2 is YYEEEE in the germline V gene. CDR3 sequence (DNA): TGTGCCAGCAGCTTGAACGGCCTAACCTACGAGCAGTACTTC. Encoded protein: CASSLNGLTYEQYF.

J is TRBJ2-3 and V is TRBV5-1; 11 nucleotides match TRBD1. This CDR3 spans 14 amino acids. Trimming took 6 bases from V and 3 from J; bases not matched to a gene: 3. The germline CDR1 and CDR2 sequences are SGHRS and YFSETQ. The CDR3 protein is CASTRDRGTDTQYF. CDR3 DNA: TGCGCCAGCACCCGGGACAGGGGGACAGATACGCAGTATTTT.

CDR3 DNA sequence: TGCAGCGCCTCTACAGGGCTCGGCGGGCAGTACTTC. Protein sequence: CSASTGLGGQYF. This chain links TRBV29-1 with TRBJ2-7; tentative D call: TRBD1 (6 bases). Germline assignment: CDR1 SQVTM and CDR2 ANQGSEA. V was pared by 7 bases and J by 9 bases, with 19 bases between. This CDR3 has 12 amino acids.